This T cell receptor beta chain stems from a study of PD-1 blockade in mismatch repair-deficient tumors. Sequencing used immunoSEQ multiplex PCR; TCRdb keeps in-frame clones, though not all of them. The data contain about 40,000 clones, about four fifths of them singletons. Germline CDR1 and CDR2: LGHNA and YNFKEQ. With 2 bases clipped from V and 4 bases from J, the junction kept 8 bases outside the gene matches. The CDR3 is 17 amino acids. This clonotype was sampled from an adult with mismatch repair-deficient cancer. The chain joins TRBV4-2 to TRBJ2-1, with 10 bases lining up with TRBD2. The material sequenced was peripheral blood, taken 4 weeks after starting pembrolizumab. The CDR3 nucleotides read TGTGCCAGCAGCCAATCTTCCGGGACTAGCGCGTACAATGAGCAGTTCTTC. Protein product: CASSQSSGTSAYNEQFF.